The clone carrying this T cell receptor beta chain was counted only a few times. Its antigen is unidentified. The source of the sample is a study of identical twins. V lost 7 bases and J lost 0, with 9 bases in between. The CDR3 consists of 13 residues. Germline V gene lookup returns CDR1 MNHNS and CDR2 SASEGT. With template switching, a universal primer site was added, and the cDNA carried unique molecular identifiers. TCRdb independently ran MiXCR on the 5' RACE reads; one entry per CDR3 protein. This table holds a few hundred thousand distinct CDR3 sequences, 9.6% found once. With no exceptions, donors were healthy Caucasians. Study conclusions and caveats: Twins' surplus sharing was weaker for beta out-of-frame sequences.

A further study also used this sample, focusing on yellow fever vaccine responses in identical twins. That study adds: Twins' vaccine T cell response reportedly seemed partly convergent, partly personalized.

This TCR was recovered from a woman aged 18-29 years in good health. Material: PBMCs. The V gene is TRBV6-1, the J gene TRBJ1-1; possible D gene TRBD1, 5 bases. CDR3 amino acids: CASTQGMNTEAFF. The CDR3 DNA sequence: TGTGCCAGCACTCAGGGCATGAACACTGAAGCTTTCTTT.